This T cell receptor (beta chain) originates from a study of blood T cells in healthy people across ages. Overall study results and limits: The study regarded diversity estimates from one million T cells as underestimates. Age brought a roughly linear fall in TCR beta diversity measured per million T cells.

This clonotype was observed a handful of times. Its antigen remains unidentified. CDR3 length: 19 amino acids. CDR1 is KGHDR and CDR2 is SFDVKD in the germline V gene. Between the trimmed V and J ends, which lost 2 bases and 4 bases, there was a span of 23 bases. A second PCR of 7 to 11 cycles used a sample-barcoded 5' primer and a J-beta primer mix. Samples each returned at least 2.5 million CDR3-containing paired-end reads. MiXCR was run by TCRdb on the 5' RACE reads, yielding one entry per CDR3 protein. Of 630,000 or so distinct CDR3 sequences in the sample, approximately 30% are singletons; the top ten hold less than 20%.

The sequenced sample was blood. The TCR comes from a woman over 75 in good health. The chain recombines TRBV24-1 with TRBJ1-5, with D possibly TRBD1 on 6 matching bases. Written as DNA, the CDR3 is TGTGCCACCAGTGATTCCCGGGGAGGGGGGCTCCTTGTGAATCAGCCCCAGCATTTT. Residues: CATSDSRGGGLLVNQPQHF.